This T cell receptor (beta chain) was obtained from a study of blood T cell repertoires in COVID-19. Study details: T cells, B-cell-depleted T cells, or PBMCs provided the cDNA or gDNA that served as material.

The authors' processing: The assay estimated nucleated cells by amplifying reference gene primers. Only in-frame clones appear in the TCRdb table, and some are missing; sequencing was by immunoSEQ multiplex PCR. D and trimming come from the DNA, and the V and J calls and clone size come from that table. The table includes over 95,000 clones, 75% to 90% detected once. Input material: peripheral blood. The sequence was collected from a middle-aged woman with acute or convalescent COVID-19.

CDR3 residues: CASSPRGIAGGGEQYF. CDR3 coding DNA: TGTGCCAGCAGCCCCCGAGGGATAGCGGGGGGAGGGGAGCAGTACTTC. The chain is built from TRBV13 and TRBJ2-7; 10 bases align to TRBD2. Germline V gene data show CDR1 as PRHDT and CDR2 as FYEKMQ (reference sequence). CDR3 length: 16 residues. Trimming took 5 bases from V and 7 from J; bases not matched to a gene: 14. Drawing the rest from reference TRBV13 and TRBJ2-7, the complete variable domain is AAGVIQSPRHLIKEKRETATLKCYPIPRHDTVYWYQQGPGQDPQFLISFYEKMQSDKGSIPDRFSAQQFSDYHSELNMSSLELGDSALYFCASSPRGIAGGGEQYFGPGTRLTVT.